This TCR beta chain stems from a study of blood T cell repertoires in COVID-19. The wider study: Samples came from the United States, Italy and Spain, spanning acute and convalescent COVID-19. PBMCs, B-cell-depleted T cells, or T cells provided the cDNA or gDNA that made up the material.

CDR1 is SGHDT and CDR2 is YYEEEE in the germline V gene. Germline trimming cut 1 base from V and 5 bases from J; bases unmatched to any gene: 4. This CDR3 comprises 15 residues. Original processing methods: By means of reference gene primer amplification, nucleated cell counts were estimated. Only in-frame clones appear in the TCRdb table, and some are missing; sequencing was by immunoSEQ multiplex PCR. The V and J calls and clone size come from that table; D and trimming were worked out from the DNA. The table shows roughly 230,000 clones, with roughly four fifths occurring only once. This clone occurred a few times.

The J gene is TRBJ2-7, the V gene TRBV5-6, with 12 bases identical to TRBD1. Sequencing was carried out using peripheral blood. The receptor was isolated from a man aged 50 to 59 with acute or convalescent COVID-19. CDR3 region: CASSLPGTGGHEQYF. The CDR3 region has the DNA TGTGCCAGCAGCTTGCCTGGGACAGGGGGCCACGAGCAGTACTTC.